This T cell receptor beta chain was documented in a study of CD8+ T cells in alopecia areata. Findings of the study overall: Scalp data also include sequences from resident alphabeta T cells of normal skin.

The CDR3 totals 15 residues. Germline V CDR1 and CDR2: NSQYPW, LRSPGD (reference sequence). Extraction of RNA preceded its reverse transcription into cDNA, which served as the sequencing template. Data came from immunoSEQ multiplex PCR; TCRdb stores just in-frame clones and leaves some out. The profile covers approximately 280,000 clones, none occurring a single time. Cutaneous lymph node cells were pooled, and they were sorted using CD4, CD8alpha, NKG2D, NKG2ACE and other markers. Details on this clone: What it recognizes is unknown. The listed genes are named as in mouse. The observed sequence ends 4 residues before the CDR3 terminus, with the missing tail filled in from the germline J gene. The sample has other DNA sequences that encode this CDR3 too.

The clonotype comes from a C3H/HeJ mouse with alopecia areata. For the strain, the MHC haplotype given is H2-k. The chain carries TRBV1 and TRBJ2-5; 8 nucleotides match TRBD1. The specimen was CD4+ T cells sorted from a lymph node. This chain's CDR3 is CTCSADRGGGDTQYF. CDR3 DNA, as far as it was read: TGCACCTGCAGTGCCGACAGGGGTGGGGGAGAC.